This paragraph reports one TCR beta chain. This CDR3 has 13 amino acids. V dropped 1 base and J dropped 4 bases, with 8 bases sitting between them. Germline-derived CDR1 and CDR2 are LGHNA and YSLEER. Cohort 3 donors counted as recovered after two negative PCRs, clearance, or resolved symptoms. These data are taken from a study of blood T cell repertoires in COVID-19. The method was immunoSEQ multiplex PCR; TCRdb's version includes in-frame clones alone and lacks a portion of them. The sample records around 230,000 clones, 70% to 85% being singletons. The chain links TRBV4-3 to TRBJ2-7, with D possibly TRBD2 on 5 matching bases. This receptor was obtained from a man in his forties or fifties who had recovered from COVID-19. Sequencing input: PBMCs or T cells enriched from blood (not recorded which). DNA for the CDR3: TGCGCCAGCAGCCAAGCGGACTCGTACGAGCAGTACTTC. This translates into CASSQADSYEQYF.